This TCR beta chain was sequenced for a study of blood T cell repertoires in COVID-19. Trimming took 5 bases from V and 0 from J, leaving 15 bases between them. CDR1 and CDR2 from the germline V gene are KGHDR and SFDVKD. The CDR3 has 16 residues. This clone was counted between two and nine times. Authors' methods: Estimation of nucleated cell counts was performed using reference gene primer amplification. This table comes from immunoSEQ multiplex PCR, and its TCRdb copy is limited to in-frame clones, with some not included. V, J and clone size are taken as reported in that table, and D and trimming were inferred from the DNA itself. The repertoire holds approximately 270,000 clones, 80% to 90% seen once, with roughly 0.8% in the top ten.

The J gene is TRBJ1-2, the V gene TRBV24-1, with a weak D call TRBD1 (6 bases). Source material: peripheral blood. The TCR was taken from a man aged 30 to 39 with acute or convalescent COVID-19. The CDR3 reads CATSARQESTNYGYTF. In DNA, the CDR3 is TGTGCCACCAGTGCTCGACAGGAATCGACTAACTATGGCTACACCTTC.